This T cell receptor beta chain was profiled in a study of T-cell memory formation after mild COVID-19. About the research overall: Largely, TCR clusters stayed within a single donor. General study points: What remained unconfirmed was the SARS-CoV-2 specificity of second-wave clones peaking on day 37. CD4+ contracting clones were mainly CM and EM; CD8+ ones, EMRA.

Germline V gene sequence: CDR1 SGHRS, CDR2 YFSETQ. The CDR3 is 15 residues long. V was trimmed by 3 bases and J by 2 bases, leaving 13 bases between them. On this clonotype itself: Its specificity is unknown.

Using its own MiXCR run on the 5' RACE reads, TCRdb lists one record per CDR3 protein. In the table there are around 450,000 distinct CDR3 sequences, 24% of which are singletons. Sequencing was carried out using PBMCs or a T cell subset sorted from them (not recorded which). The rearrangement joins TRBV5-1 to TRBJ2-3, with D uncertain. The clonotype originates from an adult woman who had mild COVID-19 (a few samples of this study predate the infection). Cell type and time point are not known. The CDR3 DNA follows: TGCGCCAGCAGCTACCTTGGATTTTCCACAGATACGCAGTATTTT. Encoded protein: CASSYLGFSTDTQYF. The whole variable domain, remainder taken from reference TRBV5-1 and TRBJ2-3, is KAGVTQTPRYLIKTRGQQVTLSCSPISGHRSVSWYQQTPGQGLQFLFEYFSETQRNKGNFPGRFSGRQFSNSRSEMNVSTLELGDSALYLCASSYLGFSTDTQYFGPGTRLTVL.